The present TCR beta chain was sequenced within a study of T cell responses to AZD1222 COVID-19 vaccine. General study points: Seropositive status at baseline applied to only 6 or 7 AZD1222 recipients. Spike-specific TCR breadth and depth rose after two AZD1222 doses. Dominant CD4 TCR responses targeted spike regions 160-218 and 743-854. Clonal diversity may have been underestimated in mostly white British donors.

The protocol was immunoSEQ multiplex PCR, while the TCRdb copy is restricted to in-frame clones and leaves out a portion. The data show about 100,000 clones, 70% to 90% seen once. Germline loops: CDR1 LNHDA, CDR2 SQIVND (reference sequence). With 7 bases removed from V and 0 bases from J, the gap between germline ends came to 12 bases. The CDR3 contains 15 residues. A word on this clone: The antigen is unknown.

The material sequenced was peripheral blood, taken on day 0 of MenACWY control vaccination. The sequence derives from an adult in good health. The V gene is TRBV19, the J gene TRBJ1-4; TRBD1 might be the D (5 bases). The DNA of the CDR3 is TGTGCCAGTATTCAAGGGGTTGCAACTAATGAAAAACTGTTTTTT. The encoded protein is CASIQGVATNEKLFF.